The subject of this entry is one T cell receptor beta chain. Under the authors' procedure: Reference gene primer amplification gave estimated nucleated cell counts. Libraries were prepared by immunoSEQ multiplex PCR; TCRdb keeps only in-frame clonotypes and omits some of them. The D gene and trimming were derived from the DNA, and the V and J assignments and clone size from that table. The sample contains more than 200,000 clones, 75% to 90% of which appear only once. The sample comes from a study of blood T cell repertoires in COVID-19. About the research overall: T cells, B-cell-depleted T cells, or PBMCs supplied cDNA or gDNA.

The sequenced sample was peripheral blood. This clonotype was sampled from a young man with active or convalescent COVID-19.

The CDR3: CASSLDRPGQAEAFF. CDR3 sequence (DNA): TGTGCCAGCAGCTTAGATCGTCCTGGACAGGCAGAAGCTTTCTTT. The J gene is TRBJ1-1, the V gene TRBV11-2; 7 bases align to TRBD1. CDR3 length equals 15 residues. Germline V gene lookup returns CDR1 SGHAT and CDR2 FQNNGV. V gave up 0 bases and J gave up 8 bases; unmatched junction bases: 9.